This entry lists 25 T cell receptor beta chains sequenced from one sample in a study of blood T cell repertoires in COVID-19. Assay: immunoSEQ multiplex PCR; the TCRdb copy retains only in-frame clones and omits some. Among about 200,000 clones, less than 85% were seen once, and the ten largest hold approximately 8%. Sequences were obtained from peripheral blood. These receptors were obtained from a woman of 80 years or more with COVID-19, enrolled during active disease.

The chain uses TRBV4-1 and TRBJ1-1, with D perhaps TRBD1 (5 bases). The germline gives CDR1 MGHRA, CDR2 YSYEKL. Trimming pared 0 bases from V and 1 base from J, leaving 9 bases between. CDR3 length equals 15 residues. The CDR3 DNA follows: TGCGCCAGCAGCCAAGATAGGGGTTGGAACACTGAAGCTTTCTTT. It is translated as CASSQDRGWNTEAFF.

The chain couples TRBV24-1 to TRBJ2-5; a weak D match, TRBD2 (5 bases). Per the germline V gene, CDR1 is KGHDR and CDR2 is SFDVKD. V shed 4 bases and J shed 7 bases, with 18 bases lying between them. The CDR3 has 15 amino acids. The CDR3 DNA follows: TGTGCCACCAGTGACGAGGGTGATCCCACGGGGACCCAGTACTTC. Encoded protein: CATSDEGDPTGTQYF.

V is TRBV7-9 and J is TRBJ2-2; tentative D call: TRBD2 (5 bases). This CDR3 contains 16 residues. Germline V gene lookup returns CDR1 SEHNR and CDR2 FQNEAQ (reference sequence). V was trimmed by 1 base and J by 4 bases, leaving 13 bases between them. CDR3 protein: CASSLEGLGGTGELFF. The CDR3 coding sequence is TGTGCCAGCAGCTTAGAGGGCCTAGGAGGCACCGGGGAGCTGTTTTTT.

The rearrangement joins TRBV7-3 to TRBJ1-1; 8 bases map to TRBD1. The CDR3 is made up of 13 amino acids. The germline V gene has CDR1 SGHTA and CDR2 FQGTGA. With V trimmed by 3 bases and J by 6 bases, 3 bases remained unmatched. The CDR3 nucleotides are TGTGCCAGCAGCTTGGACAGGGACTCTGAAGCTTTCTTT. Residues: CASSLDRDSEAFF. Full variable domain (missing parts from reference TRBV7-3 and TRBJ1-1): GAGVSQTPSNKVTEKGKYVELRCDPISGHTALYWYRQSLGQGPEFLIYFQGTGAADDSGLPNDRFFAVRPEGSVSTLKIQRTERGDSAVYLCASSLDRDSEAFFGQGTRLTVV.

The rearrangement links TRBV20-1 to TRBJ1-1; D is undetermined. This CDR3 has 11 amino acids. Germline assignment: CDR1 DFQATT and CDR2 SNEGSKA (reference sequence). Trimming removed 5 bases from V and 3 bases from J, with 7 bases in between. CDR3 protein: CSARGDTEAFF. The DNA for the CDR3 is TGCAGTGCTCGCGGTGACACTGAAGCTTTCTTT.

The chain recombines TRBV19 with TRBJ2-7; 9 nucleotides agree with TRBD2. Unmatched junction bases numbered 18, after V lost 10 bases and J lost 2 bases. The CDR3 has 17 residues. Germline V CDR1 and CDR2: LNHDA, SQIVND (reference sequence). The CDR3 nucleotides read TGTGCCACGGGGGAGATAGCGGGAGCTGATGTCCCCTACGAGCAGTACTTC. Protein product: CATGEIAGADVPYEQYF.

The table lists this clone with a count of one. The CDR3 loop is CASSILGAARSPLHF. The CDR3 DNA is TGTGCCAGTAGTATATTGGGGGCAGCTAGATCACCCCTCCACTTT. The chain couples TRBV19 to TRBJ1-6, with D possibly matching TRBD1 (6 bases). The V end was cut by 2 bases, the J end by 10 bases, with 15 bases between. Germline V gene data show CDR1 as LNHDA and CDR2 as SQIVND (reference sequence). The CDR3 sequence is 15 residues long.

This chain links TRBV19 with TRBJ2-3; a weak D match, TRBD2 (7 bases). Trimming removed 11 bases at V and 6 bases at J, with 36 bases between. The CDR3 covers 19 residues. Germline assignment: CDR1 LNHDA and CDR2 SQIVND (reference sequence). Here the CDR3 reads CARSGGPRGGHRWEDTQYF. The CDR3 bases are TGTGCCCGCAGTGGGGGGCCTCGCGGGGGCCATAGATGGGAGGATACGCAGTATTTT.

This sequence joins TRBV6-6 and TRBJ1-1, with D uncertain. Germline CDR1 is MNHNY and CDR2 is SVGAGI (reference sequence). This CDR3 spans 14 amino acids. Trimming removed 10 bases at V and 0 bases at J, with 15 bases between. In DNA form, the CDR3 reads TGTGCCATCCGGAGGTACGCAATGAACACTGAAGCTTTCTTT. Translated, it gives CAIRRYAMNTEAFF.

V and J are TRBV10-3 and TRBJ2-3; the D gene is possibly TRBD2 (6 bases). Deletions cut 7 bases from V and 0 bases from J, with 11 bases between. Germline-derived CDR1 and CDR2 are ENHRY and SYGVKD. The CDR3 runs to 14 residues. The CDR3 nucleotides are TGTGCCATCACCTTTAGCGGAAGCACAGATACGCAGTATTTT. This gives the protein CAITFSGSTDTQYF.

In DNA form, the CDR3 reads TGTGCCAGCAGTTCCGAGAGACCCGGGGGCTACGAGCAGTACTTC. This translates into CASSSERPGGYEQYF. This rearrangement joins TRBV28 to TRBJ2-7; possibly TRBD2 for D (6 bases). The CDR3 has 15 amino acids. The ends were cut back, 4 bases at V and 3 bases at J, with 16 bases in the middle. Germline assignment: CDR1 MDHEN and CDR2 SYDVKM. Complete variable domain (other parts from reference TRBV28 and TRBJ2-7): DVKVTQSSRYLVKRTGEKVFLECVQDMDHENMFWYRQDPGLGLRLIYFSYDVKMKEKGDIPEGYSVSREKKERFSLILESASTNQTSMYLCASSSERPGGYEQYFGPGTRLTVT.

This sequence joins TRBV19 and TRBJ1-2; TRBD1 might be the D (5 bases). The CDR3 spans 12 residues. V shed 6 bases and J shed 3 bases, with 8 bases lying between them. CDR1 and CDR2 (germline): LNHDA, SQIVND (reference sequence). The CDR3: CASRLTDYGYTF. The CDR3 nucleotides are TGTGCCAGTAGACTGACAGACTATGGCTACACCTTC.

The chain uses TRBV6-5 and TRBJ1-1; D gene uncertain. Trimming pared 0 bases from V and 2 bases from J, leaving 10 bases between. The CDR3 loop spans 15 amino acids. CDR1 is MNHEY and CDR2 is SVGAGI in the germline V gene. In DNA form, the CDR3 reads TGTGCCAGCAGTTACTCGATGGTGAGAAACACTGAAGCTTTCTTT. This gives the protein CASSYSMVRNTEAFF.

This chain joins TRBV18 and TRBJ2-7; possible D gene TRBD2, 7 bases. Germline loops: CDR1 KGHSH, CDR2 LQKENI. Trimming took 6 bases from V and 3 from J, leaving 18 bases between them. CDR3 size: 15 residues. CDR3 in DNA: TGTGCCAGCTCTAAGGGGGGGGGAGAACTCTACGAGCAGTACTTC. The encoded protein is CASSKGGGELYEQYF.

J is TRBJ1-6 and V is TRBV6-5; D might be TRBD1 (5 bases). Germline V gene data show CDR1 as MNHEY and CDR2 as SVGAGI. V lost 2 bases and J lost 8, with 13 bases in between. The CDR3 covers 15 residues. CDR3 residues: CASSYLAGMDSPLHF. CDR3 in DNA: TGTGCCAGCAGTTACCTGGCAGGGATGGATTCACCCCTCCACTTT.

The chain couples TRBV7-8 to TRBJ2-1, with 9 bases matching TRBD1. This CDR3 comprises 15 residues. From germline, CDR1 is SGHVS and CDR2 FQNEAQ. Unmatched junction bases numbered 8, after V lost 5 bases and J lost 6 bases. CDR3 sequence: CASSQTGGTFNEQFF. CDR3 in DNA: TGTGCCAGCAGCCAGACAGGGGGGACCTTCAATGAGCAGTTCTTC.

The chain has TRBV10-3 and TRBJ1-1, with TRBD1 identical over 7 bases. V shed 8 bases, J shed 1 base, and the junction held 10 bases outside the gene matches. Germline CDR1 is ENHRY and CDR2 is SYGVKD. CDR3 length equals 15 residues. CDR3 bases: TGTGCCATCCGGGACAGAGGGATCTCGAACACTGAAGCTTTCTTT. Translation: CAIRDRGISNTEAFF.

This clone was observed once. J is TRBJ1-5 and V is TRBV3-1 (or the pseudogene TRBV3-2); 7 bases are shared with TRBD1. This CDR3 is built from 16 residues. Germline V gives CDR1 LGHDT, CDR2 YNNKEL (reference sequence). J gave up 9 bases and V 1 base, and 12 bases lay outside the gene matches. CDR3 protein: CASSQGAAGGNSPQHF. DNA of the CDR3: TGTGCCAGCAGCCAAGGCGCGGCAGGGGGGAATTCGCCCCAGCATTTT.

The chain carries TRBV28 and TRBJ2-1, with 9 bases that match TRBD2. The J segment lost 5 bases and the V segment lost 4 bases, leaving 9 bases of the junction unmatched. The germline V gene encodes CDR1 MDHEN and CDR2 SYDVKM. There are 16 residues in the CDR3. The CDR3 DNA reads TGTGCCAGCAGTTCGCTAGCGGGACCCCTCAACAATGAGCAGTTCTTC. It translates to CASSSLAGPLNNEQFF.

The chain combines TRBV10-3 with TRBJ1-2, with D uncertain. The CDR3 is 12 amino acids. The germline gives CDR1 ENHRY, CDR2 SYGVKD. V was cut by 8 bases and J by 3 bases, with 10 bases left in between. The CDR3, as DNA: TGTGCCATCGGGAGGCCTGACTATGGCTACACCTTC. Its protein is CAIGRPDYGYTF.

The chain recombines TRBV7-3 with TRBJ2-1; maybe TRBD2 (7 bases). CDR3 size: 18 residues. Per the germline V gene, CDR1 is SGHTA and CDR2 is FQGTGA. V gave up 0 bases and J gave up 3 bases, with 18 bases separating them. CDR3 DNA: TGTGCCAGCAGCTTAACGGGGGCTGGACTAGGGCGCTACAATGAGCAGTTCTTC. It translates to CASSLTGAGLGRYNEQFF.

V gene TRBV2 combines with J gene TRBJ1-4; D perhaps matches TRBD1 (5 bases). Germline CDR1 SNHLY, CDR2 FYNNEI. V was cut by 6 bases and J by 8 bases, with 10 bases left in between. The CDR3 totals 12 residues. CDR3 sequence (DNA): TGTGCCAGCAGCCTTGACAGAGAAAAACTGTTTTTT. Its protein is CASSLDREKLFF.

The chain recombines TRBV5-1 with TRBJ2-1; 11 bases align to TRBD1. The V gene's germline CDR1 is SGHRS and CDR2 YFSETQ. There are 15 residues in the CDR3. V lost 4 bases, J lost 10 bases, and 10 bases stayed unmatched. CDR3 residues: CASSPAGQGASEQFF. CDR3 bases: TGCGCCAGCAGCCCGGCTGGACAGGGGGCATCGGAGCAGTTCTTC.

This chain uses TRBV3-1 (or the pseudogene TRBV3-2) with TRBJ2-1, with 15 positions matching TRBD2. V shed 4 bases, J shed 7 bases, and the junction held 2 bases outside the gene matches. CDR3 length equals 15 residues. Germline values: CDR1 LGHDT, CDR2 YNNKEL (reference sequence). The CDR3 spells CASSRGTSGRNEQFF. The CDR3 bases are TGTGCCAGCAGCCGGGGGACTAGCGGGAGGAATGAGCAGTTCTTC.

The rearrangement links TRBV9 to TRBJ2-1; D may be TRBD2 (5 bases). The germline V gene has CDR1 SGDLS and CDR2 YYNGEE. The CDR3 loop spans 16 amino acids. Trimming pared 0 bases from V and 4 bases from J, leaving 14 bases between. CDR3 residues: CASSVGPEVTYNEQFF. CDR3 DNA: TGTGCCAGCAGCGTAGGCCCGGAGGTGACTTACAATGAGCAGTTCTTC.